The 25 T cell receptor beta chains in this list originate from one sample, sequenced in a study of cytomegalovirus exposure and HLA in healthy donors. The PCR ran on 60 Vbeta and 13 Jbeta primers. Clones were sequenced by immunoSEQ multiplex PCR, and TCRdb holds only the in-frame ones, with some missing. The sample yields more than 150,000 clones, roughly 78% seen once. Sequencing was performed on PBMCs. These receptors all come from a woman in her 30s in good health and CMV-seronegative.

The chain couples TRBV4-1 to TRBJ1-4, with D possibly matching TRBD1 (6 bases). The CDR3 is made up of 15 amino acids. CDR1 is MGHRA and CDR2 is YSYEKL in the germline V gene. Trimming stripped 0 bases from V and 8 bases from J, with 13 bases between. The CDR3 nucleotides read TGCGCCAGCAGCCAAGAGTGGGGGCCGGGAGAAAAACTGTTTTTT. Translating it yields CASSQEWGPGEKLFF.

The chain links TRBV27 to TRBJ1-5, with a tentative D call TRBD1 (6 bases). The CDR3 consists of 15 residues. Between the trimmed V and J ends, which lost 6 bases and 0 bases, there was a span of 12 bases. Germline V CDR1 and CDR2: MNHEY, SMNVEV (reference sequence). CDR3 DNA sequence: TGTGCCAGCAGCTTTAGGGGGTTTAGCAATCAGCCCCAGCATTTT. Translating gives CASSFRGFSNQPQHF.

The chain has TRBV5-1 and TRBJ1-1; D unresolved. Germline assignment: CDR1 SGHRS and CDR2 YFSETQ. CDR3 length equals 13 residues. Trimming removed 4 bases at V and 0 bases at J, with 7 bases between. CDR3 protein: CASSLLVNTEAFF. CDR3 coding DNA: TGCGCCAGCAGCCTGTTAGTGAACACTGAAGCTTTCTTT.

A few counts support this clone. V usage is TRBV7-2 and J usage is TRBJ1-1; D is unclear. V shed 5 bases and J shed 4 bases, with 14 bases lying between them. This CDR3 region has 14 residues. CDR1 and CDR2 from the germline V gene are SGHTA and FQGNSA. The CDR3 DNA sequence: TGTGCCAGCAGCCTCCGAGGTGGTGGCACTGAAGCTTTCTTT. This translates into CASSLRGGGTEAFF.

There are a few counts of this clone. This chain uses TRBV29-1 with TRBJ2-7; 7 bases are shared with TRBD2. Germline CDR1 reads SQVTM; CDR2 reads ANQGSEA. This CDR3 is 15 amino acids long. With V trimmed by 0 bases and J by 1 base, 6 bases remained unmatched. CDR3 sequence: CSVEDRGSGSYEQYF. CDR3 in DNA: TGCAGCGTTGAAGATCGGGGTAGCGGGTCCTACGAGCAGTACTTC.

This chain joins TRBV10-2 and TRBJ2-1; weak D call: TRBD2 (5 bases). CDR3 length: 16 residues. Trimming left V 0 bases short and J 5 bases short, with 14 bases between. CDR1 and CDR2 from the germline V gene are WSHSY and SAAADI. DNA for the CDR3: TGCGCCAGCAGTGAGTCTGGAGCGGTTACGGACAATGAGCAGTTCTTC. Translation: CASSESGAVTDNEQFF.

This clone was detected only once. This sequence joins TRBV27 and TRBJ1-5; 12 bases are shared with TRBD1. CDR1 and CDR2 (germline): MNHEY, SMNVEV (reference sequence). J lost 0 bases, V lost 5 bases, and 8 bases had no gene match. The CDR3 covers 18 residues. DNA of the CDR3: TGTGCCAGCAGTCTGTGGGACAGGGGGCTCTATAGCAATCAGCCCCAGCATTTT. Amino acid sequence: CASSLWDRGLYSNQPQHF.

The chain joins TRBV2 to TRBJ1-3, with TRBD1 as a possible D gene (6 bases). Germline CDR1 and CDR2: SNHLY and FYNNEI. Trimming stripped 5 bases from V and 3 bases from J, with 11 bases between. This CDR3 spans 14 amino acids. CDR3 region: CASSSSTGGNTIYF. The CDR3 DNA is TGTGCCAGCAGTTCCTCGACAGGTGGAAACACCATATATTTT. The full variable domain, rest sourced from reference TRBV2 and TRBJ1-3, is EPEVTQTPSHQVTQMGQEVILRCVPISNHLYFYWYRQILGQKVEFLVSFYNNEISEKSEIFDDQFSVERPDGSNFTLKIRSTKLEDSAMYFCASSSSTGGNTIYFGEGSWLTVV.

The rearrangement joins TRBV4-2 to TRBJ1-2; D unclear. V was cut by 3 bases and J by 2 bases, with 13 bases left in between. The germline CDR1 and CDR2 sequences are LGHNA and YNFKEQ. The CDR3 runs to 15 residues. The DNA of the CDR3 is TGTGCCAGCAGCCAGGAGGTCGACCGGAACTATGGCTACACCTTC. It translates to CASSQEVDRNYGYTF.

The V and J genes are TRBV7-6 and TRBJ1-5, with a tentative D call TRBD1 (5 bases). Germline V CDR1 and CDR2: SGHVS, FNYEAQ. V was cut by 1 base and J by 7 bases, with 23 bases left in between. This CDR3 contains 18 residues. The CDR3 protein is CASSLVGAGVGRGQPQHF. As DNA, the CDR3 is TGTGCCAGCAGCTTAGTAGGGGCGGGGGTTGGGAGAGGGCAGCCCCAGCATTTT.

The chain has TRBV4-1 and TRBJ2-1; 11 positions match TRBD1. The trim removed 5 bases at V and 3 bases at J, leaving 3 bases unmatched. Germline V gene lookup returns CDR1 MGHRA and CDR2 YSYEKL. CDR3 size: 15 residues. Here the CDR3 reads CASSAGTGGYNEQFF. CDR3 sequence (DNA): TGCGCCAGCAGCGCCGGGACAGGGGGCTACAATGAGCAGTTCTTC.

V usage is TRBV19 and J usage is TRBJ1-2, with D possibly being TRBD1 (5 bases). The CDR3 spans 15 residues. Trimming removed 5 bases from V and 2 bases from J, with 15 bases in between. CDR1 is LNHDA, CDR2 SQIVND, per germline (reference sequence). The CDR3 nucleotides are TGTGCCAGTAGTGCGAAAAAATCAGGGAACTATGGCTACACCTTC. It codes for CASSAKKSGNYGYTF.

CDR3 nucleotide sequence: TGTGCCAGCAGCCGTCCGGGGACAGGCTACAATGAGCAGTTCTTC. This sequence encodes CASSRPGTGYNEQFF. This rearrangement joins TRBV7-3 to TRBJ2-1, with 8 bases identical to TRBD1. The CDR3 is made up of 15 amino acids. The V gene end was trimmed by 5 bases and the J gene end by 3 bases; junction bases not matched to a gene: 6. Germline V gene lookup returns CDR1 SGHTA and CDR2 FQGTGA.

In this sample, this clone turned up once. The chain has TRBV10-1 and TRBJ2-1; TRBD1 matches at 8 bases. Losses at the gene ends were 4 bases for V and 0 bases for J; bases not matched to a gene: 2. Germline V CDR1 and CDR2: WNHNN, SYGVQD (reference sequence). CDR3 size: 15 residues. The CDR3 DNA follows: TGCGCCAGCAGTGTTGGACAGGGCTCCTACAATGAGCAGTTCTTC. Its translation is CASSVGQGSYNEQFF.

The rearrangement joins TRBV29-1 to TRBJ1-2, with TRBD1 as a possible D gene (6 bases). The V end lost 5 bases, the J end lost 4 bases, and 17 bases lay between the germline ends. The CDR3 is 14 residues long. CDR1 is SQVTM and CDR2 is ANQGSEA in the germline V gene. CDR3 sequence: CSVSGGALAYGYTF. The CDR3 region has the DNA TGCAGCGTTTCGGGGGGGGCCCTTGCCTATGGCTACACCTTC.

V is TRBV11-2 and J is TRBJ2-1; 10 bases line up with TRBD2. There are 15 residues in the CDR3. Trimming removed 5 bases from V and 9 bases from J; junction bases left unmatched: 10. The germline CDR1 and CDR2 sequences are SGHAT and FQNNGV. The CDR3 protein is CASSPSGGALGEQFF. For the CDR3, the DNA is TGTGCCAGCAGCCCGAGCGGGGGGGCCCTCGGTGAGCAGTTCTTC. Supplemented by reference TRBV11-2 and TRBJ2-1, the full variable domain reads EAGVAQSPRYKIIEKRQSVAFWCNPISGHATLYWYQQILGQGPKLLIQFQNNGVVDDSQLPKDRFSAERLKGVDSTLKIQPAKLEDSAVYLCASSPSGGALGEQFFGPGTRLTVL.

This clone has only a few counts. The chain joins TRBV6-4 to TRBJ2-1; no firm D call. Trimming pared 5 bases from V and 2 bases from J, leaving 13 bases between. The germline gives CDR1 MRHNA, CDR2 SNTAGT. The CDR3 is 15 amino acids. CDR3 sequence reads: CASSLRSEPYNEQFF. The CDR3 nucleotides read TGTGCCAGCAGTTTGCGAAGCGAACCCTACAATGAGCAGTTCTTC.

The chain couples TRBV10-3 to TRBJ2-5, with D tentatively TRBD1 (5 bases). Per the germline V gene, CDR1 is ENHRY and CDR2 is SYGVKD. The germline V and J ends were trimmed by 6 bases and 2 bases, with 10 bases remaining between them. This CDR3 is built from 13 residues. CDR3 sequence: CAISPDRQETQYF. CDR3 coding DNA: TGTGCCATCAGCCCCGACAGACAAGAGACCCAGTACTTC.

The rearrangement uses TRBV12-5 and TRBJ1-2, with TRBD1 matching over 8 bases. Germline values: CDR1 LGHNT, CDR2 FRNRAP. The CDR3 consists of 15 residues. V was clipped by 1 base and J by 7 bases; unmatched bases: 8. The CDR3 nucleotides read TGTGCTAGTGGTTTGGGGGACAGGCCCGGGAGTGGCTACACCTTC. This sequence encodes CASGLGDRPGSGYTF.

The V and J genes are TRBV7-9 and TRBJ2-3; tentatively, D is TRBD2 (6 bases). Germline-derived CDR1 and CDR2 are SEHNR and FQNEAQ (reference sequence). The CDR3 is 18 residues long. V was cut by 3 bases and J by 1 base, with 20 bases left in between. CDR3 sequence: CASSFGGEARHGTDTQYF. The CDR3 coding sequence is TGTGCCAGCAGCTTTGGTGGGGAGGCGAGGCATGGCACAGATACGCAGTATTTT.

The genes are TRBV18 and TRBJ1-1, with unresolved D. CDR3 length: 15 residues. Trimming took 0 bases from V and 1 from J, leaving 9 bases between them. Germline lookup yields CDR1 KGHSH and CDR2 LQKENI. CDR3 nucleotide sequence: TGTGCCAGCTCACCACCGTGGGAGGGGAACACTGAAGCTTTCTTT. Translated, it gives CASSPPWEGNTEAFF.

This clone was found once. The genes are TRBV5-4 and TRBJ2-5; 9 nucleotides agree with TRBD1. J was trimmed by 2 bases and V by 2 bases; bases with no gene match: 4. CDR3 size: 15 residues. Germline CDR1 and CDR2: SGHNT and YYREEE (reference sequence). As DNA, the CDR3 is TGTGCCAGCAGCTTATCCGGGACAGGGCAAGAGACCCAGTACTTC. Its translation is CASSLSGTGQETQYF.

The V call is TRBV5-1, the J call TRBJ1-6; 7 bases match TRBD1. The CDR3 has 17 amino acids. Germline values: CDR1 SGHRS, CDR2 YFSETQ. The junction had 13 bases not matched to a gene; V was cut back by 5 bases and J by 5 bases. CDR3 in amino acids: CASRWGTGARDNSPLHF. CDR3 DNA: TGCGCCAGCAGGTGGGGAACAGGGGCACGCGATAATTCACCCCTCCACTTT.

In nucleotides, the CDR3 is TGTGCCAGCACCGGGACACGGGAGGGCGAGCAGTACTTC. It encodes CASTGTREGEQYF. The chain has TRBV2 and TRBJ2-7; 8 bases fit TRBD2. The CDR3 length is 13 residues. Germline V gives CDR1 SNHLY, CDR2 FYNNEI. V lost 7 bases and J lost 6; bases outside the gene matches: 8.

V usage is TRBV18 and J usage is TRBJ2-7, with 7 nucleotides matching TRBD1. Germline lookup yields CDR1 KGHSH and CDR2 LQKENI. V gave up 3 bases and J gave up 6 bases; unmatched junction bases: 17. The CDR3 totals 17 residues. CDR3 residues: CASSPVELRAGGFEQYF. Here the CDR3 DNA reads TGTGCCAGCTCACCCGTTGAGCTCCGAGCAGGGGGATTCGAGCAGTACTTC.